This passage covers 11 T cell receptor beta chains from one sample sequenced in a study of T cell responses to AZD1222 COVID-19 vaccine. Measured with immunoSEQ multiplex PCR; TCRdb has only the in-frame clones, and not every one. The data contain some 120,000 clones, 80% to 90% of them singletons. Source: peripheral blood, taken on day 0 of AZD1222 vaccination. The receptors come from an adult in good health.

The chain employs TRBV18 and TRBJ2-7; D unresolved. This CDR3 is 14 amino acids long. The germline CDR1 and CDR2 sequences are KGHSH and LQKENI. V lost 6 bases and J lost 1, with 13 bases in between. The CDR3 protein is CASSPPSESYEQYF. As DNA, the CDR3 is TGTGCCAGCTCTCCCCCGAGCGAGTCCTACGAGCAGTACTTC. The full variable domain, with the rest looked up from reference TRBV18 and TRBJ2-7, is NAGVMQNPRHLVRRRGQEARLRCSPMKGHSHVYWYRQLPEEGLKFMVYLQKENIIDESGMPKERFSAEFPKEGPSILRIQQVVRGDSAAYFCASSPPSESYEQYFGPGTRLTVT.

V and J are TRBV11-2 and TRBJ2-7, with D uncertain. Trimming left V 0 bases short and J 3 bases short, with 12 bases between. Germline V gene sequence: CDR1 SGHAT, CDR2 FQNNGV. This CDR3 contains 15 residues. Here the CDR3 reads CASSLDRVLFYEQYF. The CDR3 DNA follows: TGTGCCAGCAGCTTAGATAGGGTACTTTTCTACGAGCAGTACTTC.

The rearrangement uses TRBV5-4 and TRBJ2-2; D unresolved. In germline, CDR1 is SGHNT, CDR2 YYREEE (reference sequence). This CDR3 has 12 residues. V lost 3 bases, J lost 4 bases, and 4 bases lay in between. CDR3 DNA sequence: TGTGCCAGCAGCTCCCTCACCGGGGAGCTGTTTTTT. This translates into CASSSLTGELFF. Variable domain in full (rest from reference TRBV5-4 and TRBJ2-2): ETGVTQSPTHLIKTRGQQVTLRCSSQSGHNTVSWYQQALGQGPQFIFQYYREEENGRGNFPPRFSGLQFPNYSSELNVNALELDDSALYLCASSSLTGELFFGEGSRLTVL.

V gene TRBV29-1 combines with J gene TRBJ2-1, with 9 bases matching TRBD2. The CDR3 extends over 16 amino acids. With V trimmed by 0 bases and J by 10 bases, 13 bases remained unmatched. Germline-derived CDR1 and CDR2 are SQVTM and ANQGSEA. The CDR3, as DNA: TGCAGCGTTGAAGATTTTGCTAGCGGGGCCTACGGCGAGCAGTTCTTC. It encodes CSVEDFASGAYGEQFF.

This sequence joins TRBV27 and TRBJ2-1; D uncertain. Germline loops: CDR1 MNHEY, CDR2 SMNVEV (reference sequence). CDR3 length: 15 residues. Trimming removed 3 bases at V and 0 bases at J, with 9 bases between. CDR3 nucleotide sequence: TGTGCCAGCAGTTTGGAGAGGCTCTCCTACAATGAGCAGTTCTTC. This codes for CASSLERLSYNEQFF.

The gene calls are TRBV19 and TRBJ1-3, with 8 bases fitting TRBD1. J gave up 4 bases and V 6 bases, and 8 bases lay outside the gene matches. Looked up from germline, CDR1 is LNHDA and CDR2 is SQIVND (reference sequence). The CDR3 is 15 amino acids. The CDR3 reads CASRLTGAVGNTIYF. In DNA form, the CDR3 reads TGTGCCAGTAGACTGACAGGGGCTGTGGGAAACACCATATATTTT.

This clone was detected once. The chain carries TRBV7-9 and TRBJ2-1; 9 bases match TRBD1. The CDR3 runs to 15 residues. V lost 6 bases and J lost 3; bases outside the gene matches: 6. Germline assignment: CDR1 SEHNR and CDR2 FQNEAQ (reference sequence). The chain's CDR3 is CASRRDRADYNEQFF. The CDR3 coding sequence is TGTGCCAGCAGGCGGGACAGGGCGGACTACAATGAGCAGTTCTTC.

This rearrangement joins TRBV5-1 to TRBJ1-1; D is ambiguous. The CDR3 is 14 amino acids. Looked up from germline, CDR1 is SGHRS and CDR2 is YFSETQ. Trimming left V 5 bases short and J 4 bases short, with 15 bases between. As DNA, the CDR3 is TGCGCCAGCAGGAGAGAGGGCCCCGGCACTGAAGCTTTCTTT. Translating gives CASRREGPGTEAFF.

This clone was seen only once. The chain uses TRBV29-1 and TRBJ1-1; D not certain. Germline V gives CDR1 SQVTM, CDR2 ANQGSEA. This CDR3 comprises 21 residues. The V gene lost 0 bases and the J gene lost 3 bases, with 32 bases spanning the gap. CDR3 DNA: TGCAGCGTTGAAGATCGTGTTCGGGGTGGTTATGGGTTTCCATGGGACACTGAAGCTTTCTTT. Translating gives CSVEDRVRGGYGFPWDTEAFF.

The chain employs TRBV28 and TRBJ1-2, with D maybe TRBD1 (5 bases). Germline assignment: CDR1 MDHEN and CDR2 SYDVKM. The CDR3 is 16 residues long. The V and J ends lost 5 bases and 0 bases respectively, with 16 bases between them. In DNA, the CDR3 is TGTGCCAGCAGTGTGGTACAGGTTGCGACTAACTATGGCTACACCTTC. It specifies CASSVVQVATNYGYTF.

The table lists this clone with a few counts. The chain recombines TRBV28 with TRBJ1-5; no clear D. Looked up from germline, CDR1 is MDHEN and CDR2 is SYDVKM. V was cut by 5 bases and J by 5 bases, with 10 bases left in between. CDR3 length: 13 residues. CDR3 DNA: TGTGCCAGCAGTATTACAGCTTATCAGCCCCAGCATTTT. Amino acid sequence: CASSITAYQPQHF.